This T cell receptor beta chain was retrieved from a study of response to subunit inactivated influenza vaccine. This CDR3 has 13 residues. V lost 5 bases and J lost 7, with 12 bases in between. Germline V CDR1 and CDR2: SNHLY, FYNNEI. One entry per CDR3 protein, called by TCRdb with MiXCR from the RT-PCR reads. The table lists roughly 520,000 distinct CDR3 sequences, roughly 23% of them singletons. Here the sequenced sample was CD4+ T cells sorted from PBMCs, taken approximately 5 days after vaccination. This receptor was taken from a man aged 45-65 years who received an inactivated influenza vaccine. V gene TRBV2 combines with J gene TRBJ1-5; no firm D call. In DNA form, the CDR3 reads TGTGCCAGCAGTAGCCGTCTTGGCCAGCCCCAGCATTTT. It yields the protein CASSSRLGQPQHF.